A single sample is the source of the 23 T cell receptor beta chains below, sequenced in a study of OX40 agonist ivuxolimab in advanced cancers. Sequenced by immunoSEQ multiplex PCR; TCRdb stores in-frame clones only, minus some. The profile shows 95,000 to 150,000 clones, around 93% of them singletons. Specimen: CD4+ or CD8+ T cells sorted from blood, collected in a trial of the OX40 agonist ivuxolimab. The receptor set was obtained from an adult with an advanced solid tumor such as melanoma, head and neck, liver or kidney cancer.

This clone was seen only once. CDR3 sequence reads: CASKEQGRETQYF. In DNA, the CDR3 is TGTGCCAGTAAGGAACAGGGACGAGAGACCCAGTACTTC. This chain uses TRBV19 with TRBJ2-5; the D gene is possibly TRBD1 (6 bases). Per germline, CDR1 LNHDA and CDR2 SQIVND (reference sequence). The germline V and J ends were trimmed by 7 bases and 4 bases, with 13 bases remaining between them. This CDR3 contains 13 residues.

The chain is built from TRBV6-6 and TRBJ2-7; D remains unclear. The germline V and J ends were trimmed by 5 bases and 0 bases, with 8 bases remaining between them. The CDR3 runs 13 residues. Looked up from germline, CDR1 is MNHNY and CDR2 is SVGAGI (reference sequence). CDR3: CASSKTASYEQYF. CDR3 nucleotides: TGTGCCAGCAGTAAAACAGCCTCCTACGAGCAGTACTTC.

The chain couples TRBV6-6 to TRBJ1-6, with D maybe TRBD1 (6 bases). CDR1 and CDR2 (germline): MNHNY, SVGAGI (reference sequence). The CDR3 length is 15 residues. The V end lost 0 bases, the J end lost 10 bases, and 13 bases lay between the germline ends. This CDR3 is CASSYSGAKGSPLHF. CDR3 DNA sequence: TGTGCCAGCAGTTACTCGGGGGCGAAGGGATCACCCCTCCACTTT.

V is TRBV7-9 and J is TRBJ2-5; maybe TRBD2 (6 bases). The CDR3 totals 15 residues. V was shortened by 0 bases and J by 0 bases, with 8 bases between the two germline ends. Germline V gene data show CDR1 as SEHNR and CDR2 as FQNEAQ (reference sequence). The CDR3 region has the DNA TGTGCCAGCAGCTTAGCGGGAGGATACCAAGAGACCCAGTACTTC. Translating gives CASSLAGGYQETQYF. The variable domain in full, with the rest retrieved from reference TRBV7-9 and TRBJ2-5, is DTGVSQNPRHKITKRGQNVTFRCDPISEHNRLYWYRQTLGQGPEFLTYFQNEAQLEKSRLLSDRFSAERPKGSFSTLEIQRTEQGDSAMYLCASSLAGGYQETQYFGPGTRLLVL.

The chain has TRBV7-2 and TRBJ2-1; tentative D call: TRBD1 (7 bases). The CDR3 totals 15 residues. Germline CDR1 is SGHTA and CDR2 is FQGNSA. V lost 6 bases and J 7 bases, leaving 19 bases between the germline ends. The CDR3 loop is CASSLDRAGRNEQFF. In DNA form, the CDR3 reads TGTGCCAGCAGTCTCGACAGGGCAGGGAGGAATGAGCAGTTCTTC.

The chain joins TRBV2 to TRBJ2-5; TRBD1 matches at 7 bases. CDR1 is SNHLY, CDR2 FYNNEI, per germline. The ends lost 6 bases at V and 5 bases at J; junction bases unmatched: 15. The CDR3 length is 16 residues. CDR3 DNA: TGTGCCAGCAGGATCGATTTACAGGGGTTTGGGGAGACCCAGTACTTC. It encodes CASRIDLQGFGETQYF.

V is TRBV9 and J is TRBJ2-1, with 8 positions matching TRBD2. The germline V gene encodes CDR1 SGDLS and CDR2 YYNGEE. The CDR3 extends over 13 amino acids. Trimming cost V 3 bases and J 8 bases; bases outside gene matches: 4. The CDR3 coding sequence is TGTGCCAGCAGCGGGGTCGGGAGGGATGAGCAGTTCTTC. It is translated as CASSGVGRDEQFF. Based on the CDR3 plus reference TRBV9 and TRBJ2-1, the full variable domain is DSGVTQTPKHLITATGQRVTLRCSPRSGDLSVYWYQQSLDQGLQFLIQYYNGEERAKGNILERFSAQQFPDLHSELNLSSLELGDSALYFCASSGVGRDEQFFGPGTRLTVL.

The gene calls are TRBV7-9 and TRBJ2-3, with TRBD2 matching 7 bases. The CDR3 contains 16 residues. After removal of 4 bases from V and 2 bases from J, the junction contained 9 bases not matched to a gene. The V gene's germline CDR1 is SEHNR and CDR2 FQNEAQ (reference sequence). The CDR3 coding sequence is TGTGCCAGCAGCTGGCGGGGGAGCGGCGCCACAGATACGCAGTATTTT. Amino acid sequence: CASSWRGSGATDTQYF.

This clone has just a few counts. The sample has other DNA sequences that encode this CDR3 too. The rearrangement joins TRBV7-2 to TRBJ2-3; 11 bases match TRBD2. Germline trimming cut 4 bases from V and 3 bases from J; bases unmatched to any gene: 3. CDR1 and CDR2 from the germline V gene are SGHTA and FQGNSA. The CDR3 is 15 amino acids. CDR3 DNA: TGTGCCAGCAGCTCACTAGCGGGAGTAACAGATACGCAGTATTTT. Encoded protein: CASSSLAGVTDTQYF.

This chain joins TRBV5-1 and TRBJ2-1, with TRBD2 matching over 14 bases. Germline trimming cut 0 bases from V and 8 bases from J; bases unmatched to any gene: 7. The CDR3 has 17 amino acids. The germline CDR1 and CDR2 sequences are SGHRS and YFSETQ. CDR3 amino acids: CASSLGATSGGAYEQFF. The CDR3 nucleotides are TGCGCCAGCAGCTTGGGAGCGACTAGCGGGGGGGCTTATGAGCAGTTCTTC.

The chain has TRBV18 and TRBJ1-1; a weak D match, TRBD1 (5 bases). The CDR3 contains 15 residues. The germline V gene has CDR1 KGHSH and CDR2 LQKENI. Trimming stripped 5 bases from V and 1 base from J, with 14 bases between. CDR3 sequence reads: CASSTRQFGNTEAFF. The CDR3 coding sequence is TGTGCCAGCTCAACGAGACAGTTCGGGAACACTGAAGCTTTCTTT.

This clone showed up just once. The rearrangement joins TRBV19 to TRBJ2-7; TRBD1 matches 8 bases. The CDR3 consists of 14 residues. Germline CDR1 reads LNHDA; CDR2 reads SQIVND (reference sequence). With V trimmed by 5 bases and J by 2 bases, 5 bases remained unmatched. The CDR3 bases are TGTGCCAGTAGTGGCCGGGACAGGCCCTACGAGCAGTACTTC. Its protein product is CASSGRDRPYEQYF.

The gene calls are TRBV14 and TRBJ2-7; TRBD2 aligns across 9 bases. CDR3 length equals 15 residues. Germline CDR1 SGHDN, CDR2 FVKESK. V gave up 4 bases and J gave up 6 bases; unmatched junction bases: 10. CDR3 loop: CASSPGGLAAGEQYF. In DNA form, the CDR3 reads TGTGCCAGCAGCCCCGGGGGACTAGCTGCAGGCGAGCAGTACTTC.

The chain couples TRBV7-2 to TRBJ2-7, with 9 bases that match TRBD1. Germline V gives CDR1 SGHTA, CDR2 FQGNSA. This CDR3 contains 14 residues. The V segment lost 5 bases and the J segment 5 bases; nucleotides outside the gene matches: 7. This chain's CDR3 is CASSPWTGENEQYF. The CDR3 DNA follows: TGTGCCAGCAGCCCGTGGACAGGGGAGAACGAGCAGTACTTC.

The chain's CDR3 is CASSFGENSGGYTF. In DNA form, the CDR3 reads TGTGCCAGCAGCTTTGGGGAGAACTCCGGCGGCTACACCTTC. J is TRBJ1-2 and V is TRBV7-9; D gene uncertain. Germline V gene data show CDR1 as SEHNR and CDR2 as FQNEAQ (reference sequence). Trimming shortened V by 3 bases and J by 8 bases, and 16 bases separated the two germline ends. CDR3 length equals 14 residues.

The chain couples TRBV15 to TRBJ2-7; a possible D gene is TRBD1 (6 bases). Germline V lookup: CDR1 LNHNV, CDR2 YYDKDF (reference sequence). The CDR3 has 18 amino acids. V was cut by 1 base and J by 3 bases, with 22 bases left in between. The CDR3 loop reads CATSRVPVRLGRGYEQYF. The CDR3 region has the DNA TGTGCCACCAGCAGAGTGCCGGTGCGGCTTGGCAGGGGCTACGAGCAGTACTTC.

Only a few counts were recorded for this clone. J is TRBJ1-2 and V is TRBV28; 7 bases agree with TRBD1. CDR1 is MDHEN, CDR2 SYDVKM, per germline. J lost 1 base, V lost 5 bases, and 7 bases had no gene match. The CDR3 totals 15 residues. The CDR3 region has the DNA TGTGCCAGCAGTCCAATGACAGGGATTAACTATGGCTACACCTTC. Protein product: CASSPMTGINYGYTF.

This chain connects TRBV30 to TRBJ1-4; TRBD1 might be the D (5 bases). V was pared by 8 bases and J by 8 bases, with 12 bases between. This CDR3 region has 11 residues. Germline CDR1 is GTSNPN and CDR2 is SVGIG (reference sequence). The CDR3 protein is CAVRELEKLFF. DNA for the CDR3: TGTGCCGTCAGGGAATTGGAAAAACTGTTTTTT.

The J gene is TRBJ2-7, the V gene TRBV10-3; TRBD1 matches at 7 bases. The CDR3 is made up of 13 amino acids. Germline V gene data show CDR1 as ENHRY and CDR2 as SYGVKD. With 0 bases clipped from V and 6 bases from J, the junction kept 2 bases outside the gene matches. The CDR3 nucleotides are TGTGCCATCAGTGAGTCGGGACAGACCGAGCAGTACTTC. It encodes CAISESGQTEQYF.

The gene calls are TRBV7-3 and TRBJ2-7; 9 nucleotides line up with TRBD1. Germline values: CDR1 SGHTA, CDR2 FQGTGA. V lost 4 bases, J lost 1 base, and 8 bases stayed unmatched. The CDR3 runs to 16 residues. CDR3 nucleotide sequence: TGTGCCAGCAGCTCGGATCCCGGGACAGGGTCCTACGAGCAGTACTTC. This translates into CASSSDPGTGSYEQYF.

The chain combines TRBV7-8 with TRBJ2-1, with 7 bases lining up with TRBD1. The V gene's germline CDR1 is SGHVS and CDR2 FQNEAQ. The CDR3 contains 13 residues. J was trimmed by 6 bases and V by 4 bases; bases with no gene match: 3. CDR3 amino acids: CASSSQGSNEQFF. The CDR3, as DNA: TGTGCCAGCAGCTCACAGGGGAGCAATGAGCAGTTCTTC.

The table lists this clone with a count of one. This chain links TRBV7-2 with TRBJ2-1, with TRBD2 identical over 12 bases. CDR1 is SGHTA and CDR2 is FQGNSA in the germline V gene. V lost 1 base, J lost 9 bases, and 4 bases stayed unmatched. The CDR3 has 15 amino acids. CDR3 residues: CASSLGTSGIREQFF. For the CDR3, the DNA is TGTGCCAGCAGCTTAGGGACTAGCGGGATACGTGAGCAGTTCTTC.

The chain is built from TRBV19 and TRBJ2-2; D remains unclear. Trimming left V 3 bases short and J 6 bases short, with 11 bases between. The CDR3 has 14 amino acids. Germline V gene data show CDR1 as LNHDA and CDR2 as SQIVND (reference sequence). The CDR3 is CASSISPRAGELFF. CDR3 coding DNA: TGTGCCAGTAGTATCTCACCCCGAGCCGGGGAGCTGTTTTTT.